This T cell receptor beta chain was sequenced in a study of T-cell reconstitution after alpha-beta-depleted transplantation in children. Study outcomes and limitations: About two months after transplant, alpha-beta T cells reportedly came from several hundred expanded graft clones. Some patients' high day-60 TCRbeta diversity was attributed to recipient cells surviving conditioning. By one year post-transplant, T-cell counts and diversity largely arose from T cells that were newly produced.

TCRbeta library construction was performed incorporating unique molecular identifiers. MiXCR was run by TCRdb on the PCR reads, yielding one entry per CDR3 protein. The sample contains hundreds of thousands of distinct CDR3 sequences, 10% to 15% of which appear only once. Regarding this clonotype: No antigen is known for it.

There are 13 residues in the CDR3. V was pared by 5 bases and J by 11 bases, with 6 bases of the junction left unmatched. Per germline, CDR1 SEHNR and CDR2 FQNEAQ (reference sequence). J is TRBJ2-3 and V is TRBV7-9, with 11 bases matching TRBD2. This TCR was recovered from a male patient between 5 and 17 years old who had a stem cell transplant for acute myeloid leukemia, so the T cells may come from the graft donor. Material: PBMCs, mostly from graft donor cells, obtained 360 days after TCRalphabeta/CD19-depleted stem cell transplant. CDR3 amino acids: CASSLLAGDGQYF. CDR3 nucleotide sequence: TGTGCCAGCAGCCTACTAGCGGGGGATGGGCAGTATTTT.